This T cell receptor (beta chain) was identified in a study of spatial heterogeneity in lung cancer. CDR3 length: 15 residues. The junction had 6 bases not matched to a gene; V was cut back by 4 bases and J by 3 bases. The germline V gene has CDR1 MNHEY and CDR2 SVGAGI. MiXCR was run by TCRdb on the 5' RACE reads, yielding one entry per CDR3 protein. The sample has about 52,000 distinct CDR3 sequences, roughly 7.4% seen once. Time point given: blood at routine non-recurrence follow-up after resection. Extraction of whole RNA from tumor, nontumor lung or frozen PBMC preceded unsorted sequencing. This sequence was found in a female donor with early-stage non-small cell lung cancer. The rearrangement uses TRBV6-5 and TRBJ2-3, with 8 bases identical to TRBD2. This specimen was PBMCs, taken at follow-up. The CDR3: CASSSGGGKTDTQYF. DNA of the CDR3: TGTGCCAGCAGTTCCGGGGGGGGAAAAACAGATACGCAGTATTTT.